The 26 T cell receptor beta chains listed next were all sequenced from one sample in a study of early T cells in non-severe SARS-CoV-2 infection. TCRdb reanalysed the 5' RACE reads using MiXCR and keeps one entry per CDR3 protein. The sample records about 80,000 distinct CDR3 sequences, 11% to 15% being singletons. The sample was whole blood. These receptors came from an adult who was a healthcare worker with PCR-confirmed SARS-CoV-2 infection or an uninfected control (not recorded which).

This clonotype was observed a handful of times. This chain links TRBV24-1 with TRBJ2-3, with D unclear. The V end lost 7 bases, the J end lost 2 bases, and 6 bases lay between the germline ends. From germline, CDR1 is KGHDR and CDR2 SFDVKD. The CDR3 is 12 residues long. The CDR3 coding sequence is TGTGCCACCAGCGAAAACACAGATACGCAGTATTTT. This gives the protein CATSENTDTQYF.

The chain couples TRBV10-3 to TRBJ1-2, with D perhaps matching TRBD1 (5 bases). The CDR3 consists of 13 residues. The V gene's germline CDR1 is ENHRY and CDR2 SYGVKD. Trimming pared 8 bases from V and 3 bases from J, leaving 13 bases between. The CDR3 DNA reads as TGTGCCATCTCGACGCAGGGCGACTATGGCTACACCTTC. Protein sequence: CAISTQGDYGYTF.

This clonotype was seen only a few times. CDR3 bases: TGTGCCAGCAGACCGGGCCGCCAAAACACCGGGGAGCTGTTTTTT. Protein sequence: CASRPGRQNTGELFF. The chain recombines TRBV12-3 or TRBV12-4 with TRBJ2-2; D remains ambiguous. This CDR3 has 15 residues. V was shortened by 6 bases and J by 2 bases, with 13 bases between the two germline ends.

Ten or more counts support this clonotype. J is TRBJ1-5 and V is TRBV21-1; the D segment call TRBD1 is taken from the table without a DNA check. TRBV21-1 is listed as a pseudogene. The CDR3 extends over 15 amino acids. CDR3 region: CASSKGQGSPRPQHF. CDR3 bases: TGTGCCAGCAGCAAGGGACAGGGCAGCCCCAGGCCCCAGCATTTT.

The chain carries TRBV20-1 and TRBJ2-3, with TRBD2 identical over 9 bases. The CDR3 is 14 residues long. Germline assignment: CDR1 DFQATT and CDR2 SNEGSKA (reference sequence). The V and J ends lost 4 bases and 5 bases, in that order; junction bases with no gene match: 7. CDR3 amino acids: CSAISGGPRDTQYF. DNA for the CDR3: TGCAGTGCTATTAGCGGGGGCCCCCGAGATACGCAGTATTTT.

The chain links TRBV7-9 to TRBJ2-3, with D possibly being TRBD2 (5 bases). V gave up 6 bases and J gave up 2 bases, with 12 bases separating them. CDR3 length equals 14 residues. Germline V gene data show CDR1 as SEHNR and CDR2 as FQNEAQ (reference sequence). The CDR3 DNA reads as TGTGCCAGCAGTACCGAGGGTCTCACAGATACGCAGTATTTT. Its translation: CASSTEGLTDTQYF.

The chain carries TRBV10-1 and TRBJ1-2; TRBD1 aligns across 8 bases. Germline CDR1 and CDR2: WNHNN and SYGVQD (reference sequence). The CDR3 has 14 amino acids. The ends lost 6 bases at V and 4 bases at J; junction bases unmatched: 7. CDR3: CASSANRGTYGYTF. The CDR3 DNA is TGCGCCAGCAGCGCCAACAGGGGGACCTATGGCTACACCTTC.

This clonotype was counted ten times or more. The chain has TRBV28 and TRBJ1-6; D is perhaps TRBD1 (5 bases). Germline V gene data show CDR1 as MDHEN and CDR2 as SYDVKM. CDR3 length: 14 amino acids. V lost 5 bases and J lost 5, with 10 bases in between. CDR3 nucleotide sequence: TGTGCCAGCAGTCCGGGGGGGGATAATTCACCCCTCCACTTT. Its protein product is CASSPGGDNSPLHF. Drawing the rest from reference TRBV28 and TRBJ1-6, the complete variable domain is DVKVTQSSRYLVKRTGEKVFLECVQDMDHENMFWYRQDPGLGLRLIYFSYDVKMKEKGDIPEGYSVSREKKERFSLILESASTNQTSMYLCASSPGGDNSPLHFGNGTRLTVT.

This clonotype was detected a few times. The chain uses TRBV13 and TRBJ2-7; D call uncertain. Germline CDR1 is PRHDT and CDR2 is FYEKMQ (reference sequence). V was shortened by 3 bases and J by 6 bases, with 9 bases between the two germline ends. The CDR3 is made up of 12 amino acids. The CDR3 sequence: CASSLTAGEQYF. CDR3 sequence (DNA): TGTGCCAGCAGCTTGACGGCTGGCGAGCAGTACTTC.

The sample holds many counts of this clonotype. The chain combines TRBV6-5 with TRBJ1-2; no clear D gene. The CDR3 sequence is 13 residues long. CDR1 MNHEY and CDR2 SVGAGI come from the germline V gene. The ends were cut back, 5 bases at V and 2 bases at J, with 9 bases in the middle. CDR3 nucleotide sequence: TGTGCCAGCAGTCGGACGGAGAACTATGGCTACACCTTC. It codes for CASSRTENYGYTF.

The chain has TRBV7-2 and TRBJ1-2; 7 positions match TRBD1. Germline V gene lookup returns CDR1 SGHTA and CDR2 FQGNSA. The trim removed 5 bases at V and 3 bases at J, leaving 9 bases unmatched. CDR3 length: 15 residues. Here the CDR3 reads CASSPQGRVYYGYTF. CDR3 DNA: TGTGCCAGCAGCCCACAGGGGAGGGTGTACTATGGCTACACCTTC. The variable domain in full, completed from reference TRBV7-2 and TRBJ1-2, reads GAGVSQSPSNKVTEKGKDVELRCDPISGHTALYWYRQSLGQGLEFLIYFQGNSAPDKSGLPSDRFSAERTGGSVSTLTIQRTQQEDSAVYLCASSPQGRVYYGYTFGSGTRLTVV.

A few counts support this clonotype. The chain combines TRBV6-4 with TRBJ2-3; a possible D gene is TRBD1 (5 bases). This CDR3 spans 14 amino acids. Germline V lookup: CDR1 MRHNA, CDR2 SNTAGT. The V and J ends lost 6 bases and 5 bases respectively, with 15 bases between them. DNA of the CDR3: TGTGCCAGCAGCGCCCCAGGGTATTTAGATACGCAGTATTTT. Translated: CASSAPGYLDTQYF.

This clonotype was seen many times. This chain uses TRBV28 with TRBJ2-3; TRBD1 or TRBD2 may be the D gene (6 bases each). Between the trimmed V and J ends, which lost 2 bases and 3 bases, there was a span of 12 bases. The germline CDR1 and CDR2 sequences are MDHEN and SYDVKM. CDR3 length: 15 residues. Written as DNA, the CDR3 is TGTGCCAGCAGTTTAACGGGGGCTAATACAGATACGCAGTATTTT. Encoded protein: CASSLTGANTDTQYF.

This clonotype was recorded a few times. The CDR3 sequence: CASSEDPELYGYTF. DNA of the CDR3: TGTGCCAGCAGTGAAGACCCAGAGCTCTATGGCTACACCTTC. V gene TRBV6-1 combines with J gene TRBJ1-2, with no clear D. Germline V gene sequence: CDR1 MNHNS, CDR2 SASEGT. Trimming left V 1 base short and J 4 bases short, with 10 bases between. The CDR3 spans 14 residues.

The V call is TRBV29-1, the J call TRBJ2-4; D remains ambiguous. Germline loops: CDR1 SQVTM, CDR2 ANQGSEA. Deletions cut 4 bases from V and 8 bases from J, with 12 bases between. The CDR3 extends over 12 amino acids. The CDR3 DNA reads TGCAGCGTTGTCCCGAAACGGGACATTCAGTACTTC. It yields the protein CSVVPKRDIQYF.

This clonotype was seen more than once but under ten times. The genes are TRBV7-6 and TRBJ1-2; D might be TRBD1 (5 bases). The V and J ends lost 5 bases and 8 bases respectively, with 15 bases between them. There are 13 residues in the CDR3. Germline assignment: CDR1 SGHVS and CDR2 FNYEAQ. The CDR3 region has the DNA TGTGCCAGCAGCCCGGGGCAGCAGGGAGGCTACACCTTC. It codes for CASSPGQQGGYTF.

The chain employs TRBV5-1 and TRBJ2-7; D is ambiguous. Germline values: CDR1 SGHRS, CDR2 YFSETQ. V was clipped by 0 bases and J by 0 bases, with 7 bases between them. The CDR3 covers 14 residues. CDR3: CASSLVPSSYEQYF. CDR3 coding DNA: TGCGCCAGCAGCTTGGTCCCTAGCTCCTACGAGCAGTACTTC.

The J gene is TRBJ2-3, the V gene TRBV11-2; 11 bases fit TRBD2. The ends lost 8 bases at V and 4 bases at J; junction bases unmatched: 8. There are 15 residues in the CDR3. The germline V gene encodes CDR1 SGHAT and CDR2 FQNNGV. The CDR3 loop is CASSLTSGGPDTQYF. The CDR3 DNA is TGTGCCAGCTCCCTAACTAGCGGGGGCCCAGATACGCAGTATTTT.

This sequence joins TRBV5-5 and TRBJ1-1; TRBD1 agrees at 7 bases. Germline V gene data show CDR1 as SGHKS and CDR2 as YYEKEE (reference sequence). The CDR3 extends over 14 amino acids. Trimming took 5 bases from V and 1 from J; bases not matched to a gene: 5. CDR3 bases: TGTGCCAGCAGTGGGGAGGGGGCGAACACTGAAGCTTTCTTT. Amino acids: CASSGEGANTEAFF.

This clonotype was picked up a small number of times. This chain joins TRBV3-1 and TRBJ2-1; D is uncertain. The CDR3 is 16 amino acids. V was shortened by 4 bases and J by 4 bases, with 17 bases between the two germline ends. CDR1 LGHDT and CDR2 YNNKEL come from the germline V gene (reference sequence). Here the CDR3 DNA reads TGTGCCAGCAGCCCCGGACCCACACGTGCGTACAATGAGCAGTTCTTC. Translated: CASSPGPTRAYNEQFF.

The rearrangement joins TRBV27 to TRBJ1-1; D unclear. V was pared by 7 bases and J by 7 bases, with 4 bases between. The CDR3 contains 9 residues. Germline V gene sequence: CDR1 MNHEY, CDR2 SMNVEV (reference sequence). The CDR3 loop is CASICEAFF. In DNA, the CDR3 is TGTGCCAGCATTTGTGAAGCTTTCTTT.

This clonotype showed up many times. The chain joins TRBV12-5 to TRBJ2-7; 9 nucleotides match TRBD2. The CDR3 length is 14 residues. From germline, CDR1 is LGHNT and CDR2 FRNRAP. V was pared by 5 bases and J by 3 bases, with 5 bases of the junction left unmatched. The CDR3 loop is CASGPRGGHYEQYF. The CDR3 bases are TGTGCTAGTGGTCCGCGGGGGGGCCACTACGAGCAGTACTTC.

This rearrangement joins TRBV5-1 to TRBJ2-5, with TRBD1 matching 12 bases. Per germline, CDR1 SGHRS and CDR2 YFSETQ. CDR3 length: 15 residues. V shed 5 bases, J shed 5 bases, and the junction held 7 bases outside the gene matches. The CDR3 spells CASRTGTGGEETQYF. CDR3 coding DNA: TGCGCCAGCAGGACCGGGACAGGGGGCGAGGAGACCCAGTACTTC.

V usage is TRBV10-3 and J usage is TRBJ1-1, with D perhaps matching TRBD1 (6 bases). The V end was cut by 8 bases, the J end by 5 bases, with 18 bases between. The CDR3 spans 14 residues. CDR1 is ENHRY, CDR2 SYGVKD, per germline. This CDR3 is CAIHDRFSGTEAFF. In DNA form, the CDR3 reads TGTGCCATCCACGACAGGTTCAGTGGTACTGAAGCTTTCTTT.

A few counts support this clonotype. The gene calls are TRBV28 and TRBJ2-5; D may be TRBD1 (5 bases). The germline V and J ends were trimmed by 6 bases and 6 bases, with 5 bases remaining between them. Germline-derived CDR1 and CDR2 are MDHEN and SYDVKM. The CDR3 is 10 amino acids. The CDR3 sequence is CASRGQTQYF. CDR3 nucleotide sequence: TGTGCCAGCAGGGGGCAGACCCAGTACTTC.

The gene calls are TRBV29-1 and TRBJ2-3; TRBD1 agrees at 7 bases. CDR1 is SQVTM and CDR2 is ANQGSEA in the germline V gene. Trimming took 6 bases from V and 4 from J; bases not matched to a gene: 7. The CDR3 contains 13 residues. The CDR3 reads CSVRKGGADTQYF. The CDR3 bases are TGCAGCGTGCGGAAAGGGGGCGCAGATACGCAGTATTTT.